The 2 T cell receptor beta chains given below trace back to one sample, sequenced in a study of blood T cell repertoires in COVID-19. Here immunoSEQ multiplex PCR was the method, and the copy in TCRdb shows in-frame clones only, minus some. Of some 50,000 clones in the sample, around 87% were seen once. Sequencing was performed on peripheral blood. These receptors were collected from a human donor in a cohort sampled during active COVID-19.

The V and J genes are TRBV18 and TRBJ2-3, with no clear D. Deletions cut 0 bases from V and 2 bases from J, with 6 bases between. The germline CDR1 and CDR2 sequences are KGHSH and LQKENI. The CDR3 is 14 residues long. The CDR3, as DNA: TGTGCCAGCTCACCACCGTCCTTCACAGATACGCAGTATTTT. Translating gives CASSPPSFTDTQYF.

The chain's CDR3 is CSVGQGPADTQYF. The CDR3 DNA reads as TGCAGCGTAGGACAGGGCCCTGCAGATACGCAGTATTTT. The chain employs TRBV29-1 and TRBJ2-3, with 8 bases that match TRBD1. Germline V gene lookup returns CDR1 SQVTM and CDR2 ANQGSEA. The V segment lost 6 bases and the J segment 4 bases; nucleotides outside the gene matches: 6. CDR3 length: 13 amino acids.